The TCR beta chain under discussion was sequenced for a study of blood T cell repertoires in COVID-19. Study-level information: Acute and convalescent COVID-19 specimens originated in the United States, Italy and Spain.

The junction had 3 bases not matched to a gene; V was cut back by 2 bases and J by 1 base. This CDR3 contains 15 residues. The germline V gene has CDR1 LNHDA and CDR2 SQIVND (reference sequence). The authors' processing: Quantification of nucleated cells was approximated via reference gene primer amplification. Clones were read by immunoSEQ multiplex PCR, and TCRdb kept only the in-frame ones, dropping some. That table supplies the V and J calls and clone size; D and trimming were determined from the DNA. The table records 110,000 to 150,000 clones, 84% of them present only once. The sequence was obtained from a human donor in a cohort sampled during active COVID-19. The chain links TRBV19 to TRBJ2-5, with 8 bases identical to TRBD2. Sequencing was done on a sample of peripheral blood. CDR3 in amino acids: CASSISAGGQETQYF. The CDR3 DNA is TGTGCCAGTAGTATATCGGCGGGGGGCCAAGAGACCCAGTACTTC.